This T cell receptor beta chain came from a study of patients and donors after allogeneic stem cell transplantation. Each CDR3 protein gets one entry after TCRdb re-called the RT-PCR reads with MiXCR. The data hold about 960,000 distinct CDR3 sequences, with under 20% observed a single time. The sequence came from a human donor who was either an allogeneic HSCT recipient or a stem cell or donor lymphocyte infusion donor (not recorded which). It is not recorded whose cells these are; they may come from a transplant donor. Sequenced input: blood, either unsorted or a sorted T cell fraction (not recorded which).

The DNA for the CDR3 is TGTGCCAGCAGTTCTTACAGGGGCGCCAGCTACGAGCAGTACTTC. Translated, it gives CASSSYRGASYEQYF. The chain couples TRBV6-2 or TRBV6-3 to TRBJ2-7; TRBD1 aligns across 7 bases. Germline lookup yields CDR1 MNHEY and CDR2 SVGEGT. CDR3 size: 15 residues. Trimming at V came to 4 bases and at J to 3 bases, leaving 9 bases not matched to a gene.